This TCR beta chain was documented in a study of early T cells in non-severe SARS-CoV-2 infection. On the study more broadly: Sequencing used unsorted whole-blood bulk RNA, so chains lack pairing.

Each cDNA molecule carried a unique molecular identifier. Via MiXCR, TCRdb re-called the 5' RACE reads, giving one row per CDR3 protein. The profile shows fewer than 110,000 distinct CDR3 sequences, 11% of them singletons. The sample holds many counts of this clonotype. The sample was whole blood. This clonotype originated in an adult who was a healthcare worker with PCR-confirmed SARS-CoV-2 infection or an uninfected control (not recorded which).

Written as DNA, the CDR3 is TGTGCCAGCAGCTTGGGTAGCGGGAGGCAGAGGACCGGGGAGCTGTTTTTT. It translates to CASSLGSGRQRTGELFF. The chain couples TRBV5-4 to TRBJ2-2; TRBD2 matches at 10 bases. The V and J ends lost 0 bases and 5 bases, in that order; junction bases with no gene match: 7. The CDR3 is 17 amino acids. Germline CDR1 SGHNT, CDR2 YYREEE (reference sequence).